The entry that follows covers one T cell receptor (beta chain) sequence. Method: immunoSEQ multiplex PCR; TCRdb's copy keeps in-frame clones and lacks some. This sample has some 320,000 clones; roughly 90% occur once, and the top ten carry roughly 3.6%. This study enrolled people aged 18 to 89 from 20 to 25 US geographic areas. Participant-given clinical history determined each cohort assignment. Exposed participants encountered a COVID-19 case during the 2 weeks preceding study entry. The CDR3 is made up of 12 amino acids. Germline CDR1 and CDR2: SQVTM and ANQGSEA. V was cut by 6 bases and J by 5 bases, with 13 bases left in between. The source of the sample is a study of blood T cell repertoires in COVID-19. Looking at the study overall: Researchers got acute and convalescent COVID-19 samples from the United States, Italy and Spain.

This sequence was found in a woman aged 25 to 39 who had been exposed to COVID-19. Source material: PBMCs or T cells enriched from blood (not recorded which). The chain uses TRBV29-1 and TRBJ1-2; a possible D gene is TRBD1 (5 bases). CDR3 protein: CSVDPTGYGYTF. The CDR3 nucleotides are TGCAGCGTCGACCCCACAGGTTATGGCTACACCTTC.